The T cell receptor (beta chain) under discussion was sequenced for a study of blood T cell repertoires in COVID-19. Study-level information: PBMCs, B-cell-depleted T cells, or T cells were the source of the cDNA or gDNA that made up the material.

Assay: immunoSEQ multiplex PCR; the TCRdb copy retains only in-frame clones and omits some. The sample lists 95,000 to 150,000 clones; about 74% were seen once. V gave up 1 base and J gave up 2 bases; unmatched junction bases: 4. Looked up from germline, CDR1 is MNHNS and CDR2 is SASEGT. The CDR3 runs to 16 residues. The chain is built from TRBV6-1 and TRBJ1-2; 10 nucleotides match TRBD1. The receptor was derived from a man between 60 and 70 years old with acute or convalescent COVID-19. Sequencing was done on a sample of peripheral blood. The CDR3 loop reads CASSEVGTGVNYGYTF. The CDR3 DNA reads TGTGCCAGCAGTGAAGTGGGGACAGGGGTAAACTATGGCTACACCTTC.